The 9 T cell receptor beta chains listed next were all sequenced from one sample in a study of human T cells and chemical hapten exposure. TCRdb recomputed calls from the RACE reads with MiXCR, one row per CDR3 protein. This sample has fewer than 200,000 distinct CDR3 sequences, with roughly 30% found just once. As for time point: pre-sensitization, week 0. Treatment defined: therapeutic diphenylcyclopropenone sensitization with weekly scalp DPC. The material was whole blood, obtained in connection with sensitization to the hapten diphenylcyclopropenone (DPC). The receptors originated from a woman aged 25 to 39 with alopecia areata. Some clones in this sample may be carry-over from other donors' samples.

V and J are TRBV29-1 and TRBJ2-3; D could derive from TRBD1 or TRBD2 (5 bases each). Trimming removed 8 bases from V and 3 bases from J, with 15 bases in between. The CDR3 has 13 residues. The V gene's germline CDR1 is SQVTM and CDR2 ANQGSEA. Here the CDR3 reads CSIRGENTDTQYF. DNA for the CDR3: TGCAGCATAAGGGGAGAGAATACAGATACGCAGTATTTT.

CDR3 DNA sequence: TGTGCCAGCAGAAGGGTGGCGGCGAGCTCCTACGAGCAGTACTTC. It codes for CASRRVAASSYEQYF. This rearrangement joins TRBV27 to TRBJ2-7; the D is unclear. Germline CDR1 and CDR2: MNHEY and SMNVEV (reference sequence). Trimming left V 6 bases short and J 0 bases short, with 15 bases between. This CDR3 comprises 15 residues.

This chain joins TRBV6-5 and TRBJ2-2; perhaps TRBD2 as D (5 bases). V lost 6 bases, J lost 3 bases, and 11 bases lay in between. This CDR3 comprises 14 residues. Germline CDR1 and CDR2: MNHEY and SVGAGI. CDR3: CASSPGLDTGELFF. The CDR3 DNA follows: TGTGCCAGCAGCCCAGGACTGGACACCGGGGAGCTGTTTTTT.

V is TRBV6-6 and J is TRBJ1-3; D uncertain. The ends were cut back, 5 bases at V and 2 bases at J, with 4 bases in the middle. Germline V gives CDR1 MNHNY, CDR2 SVGAGI (reference sequence). This CDR3 region has 12 residues. CDR3 protein: CASSPTGNTIYF. The DNA of the CDR3 is TGTGCCAGCAGTCCAACTGGAAACACCATATATTTT.

In DNA form, the CDR3 reads TGCAGCGTTGACCCCTCCCGGGGGCCAGTGGGCTACACCTTC. Amino acids: CSVDPSRGPVGYTF. This chain uses TRBV29-1 with TRBJ1-2, with a weak D call TRBD1 (6 bases). Germline V gives CDR1 SQVTM, CDR2 ANQGSEA. The ends were cut back, 3 bases at V and 8 bases at J, with 19 bases in the middle. This CDR3 has 14 amino acids. Full variable domain (missing parts from reference TRBV29-1 and TRBJ1-2): SAVISQKPSRDICQRGTSLTIQCQVDSQVTMMFWYRQQPGQSLTLIATANQGSEATYESGFVIDKFPISRPNLTFSTLTVSNMSPEDSSIYLCSVDPSRGPVGYTFGSGTRLTVV.

This chain links TRBV11-3 with TRBJ2-7; TRBD1 matches 8 bases. This CDR3 has 16 residues. The V gene's germline CDR1 is SGHNT and CDR2 YENEEA. Losses at the gene ends were 5 bases for V and 5 bases for J; bases not matched to a gene: 14. CDR3 loop: CASSPAGRQGTNEQYF. The CDR3 nucleotides are TGTGCCAGCAGCCCAGCTGGGCGACAGGGGACCAACGAGCAGTACTTC. The full variable domain, with the rest looked up from reference TRBV11-3 and TRBJ2-7, is EAGVVQSPRYKIIEKKQPVAFWCNPISGHNTLYWYLQNLGQGPELLIRYENEEAVDDSQLPKDRFSAERLKGVDSTLKIQPAELGDSAVYLCASSPAGRQGTNEQYFGPGTRLTVT.

This clonotype turned up a few times. The chain links TRBV7-2 to TRBJ2-3; no definite D call. The CDR3 runs 15 residues. V was cut by 2 bases and J by 1 base, with 10 bases left in between. CDR1 is SGHTA and CDR2 is FQGNSA in the germline V gene. The CDR3 loop is CASSLILRRTDTQYF. In DNA form, the CDR3 reads TGTGCCAGCAGCTTAATTCTACGACGCACAGATACGCAGTATTTT.

This sequence joins TRBV27 and TRBJ1-5; D is uncertain. Germline CDR1 is MNHEY and CDR2 is SMNVEV (reference sequence). Trimming left V 4 bases short and J 4 bases short, with 5 bases between. The CDR3 extends over 12 amino acids. The CDR3 loop is CASSSMNQPQHF. CDR3 nucleotide sequence: TGTGCCAGCAGTTCTATGAATCAGCCCCAGCATTTT.

V is TRBV7-6 and J is TRBJ1-2; the match to TRBD1 covers 9 bases. The CDR3 is made up of 13 amino acids. The germline V gene encodes CDR1 SGHVS and CDR2 FNYEAQ. J lost 6 bases, V lost 5 bases, and 4 bases had no gene match. The DNA of the CDR3 is TGTGCCAGCAGCGTGACAGGGGGGGATGGCTACACCTTC. Amino acids: CASSVTGGDGYTF.